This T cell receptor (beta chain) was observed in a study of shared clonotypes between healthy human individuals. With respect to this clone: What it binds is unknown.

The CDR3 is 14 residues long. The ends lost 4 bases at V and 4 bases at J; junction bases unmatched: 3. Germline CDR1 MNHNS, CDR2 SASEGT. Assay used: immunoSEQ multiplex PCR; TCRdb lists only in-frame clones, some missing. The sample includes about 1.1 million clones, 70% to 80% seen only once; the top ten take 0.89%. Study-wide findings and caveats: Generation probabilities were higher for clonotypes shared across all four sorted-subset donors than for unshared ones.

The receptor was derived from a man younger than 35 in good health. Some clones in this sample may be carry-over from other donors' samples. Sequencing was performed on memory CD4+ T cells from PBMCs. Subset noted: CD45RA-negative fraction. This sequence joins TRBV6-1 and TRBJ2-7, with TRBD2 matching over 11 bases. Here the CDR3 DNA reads TGTGCCAGCAGTGGAAGACTAGCGGGATACGAGCAGTACTTC. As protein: CASSGRLAGYEQYF.